This TCR beta chain was captured by sequencing in a study of blood T cell repertoires in COVID-19. Under the authors' procedure: For nucleated cells, counts were estimated from reference gene primer amplification. Profiled with immunoSEQ multiplex PCR; TCRdb holds only in-frame clones, not every one. V and J calls and clone size are those listed in that table; D and trimming were worked out from the DNA. The sample contains around 130,000 clones, approximately 83% of which appear only once. Sequencing was carried out using peripheral blood. The TCR was taken from a woman aged 45-65 years who had recovered from COVID-19.

CDR3 in amino acids: CASSLTGRVPNEKLFF. DNA for the CDR3: TGTGCCAGTAGTCTCACAGGGAGGGTACCTAATGAAAAACTGTTTTTT. The chain recombines TRBV19 with TRBJ1-4, with D perhaps TRBD1 (6 bases). The V end lost 5 bases, the J end lost 3 bases, and 16 bases lay between the germline ends. This CDR3 is 16 amino acids long. Germline V gives CDR1 LNHDA, CDR2 SQIVND (reference sequence).